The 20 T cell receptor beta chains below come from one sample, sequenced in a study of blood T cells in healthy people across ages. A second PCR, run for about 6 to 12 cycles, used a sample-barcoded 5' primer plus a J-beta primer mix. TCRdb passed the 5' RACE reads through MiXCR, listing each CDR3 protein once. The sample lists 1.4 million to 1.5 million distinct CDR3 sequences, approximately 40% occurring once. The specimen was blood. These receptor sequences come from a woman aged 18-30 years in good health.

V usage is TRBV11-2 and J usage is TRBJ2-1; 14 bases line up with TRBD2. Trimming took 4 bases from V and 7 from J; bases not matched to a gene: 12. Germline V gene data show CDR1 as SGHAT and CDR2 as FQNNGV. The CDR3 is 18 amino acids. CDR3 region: CASSSTRGTSGSPNEQFF. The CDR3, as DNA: TGTGCCAGCAGCTCAACCCGAGGGACTAGCGGGAGTCCAAATGAGCAGTTCTTC.

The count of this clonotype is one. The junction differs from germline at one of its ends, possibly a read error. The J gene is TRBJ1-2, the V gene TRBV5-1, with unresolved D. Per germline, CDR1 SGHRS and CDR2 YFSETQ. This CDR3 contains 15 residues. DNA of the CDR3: TGCGCCAGCAGCTTGGGGCGGAATACTAACGATGGCTACACCTTC. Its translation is CASSLGRNTNDGYTF. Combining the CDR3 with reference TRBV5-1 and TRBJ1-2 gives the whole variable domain KAGVTQTPRYLIKTRGQQVTLSCSPISGHRSVSWYQQTPGQGLQFLFEYFSETQRNKGNFPGRFSGRQFSNSRSEMNVSTLELGDSALYLCASSLGRNTNDGYTFGSGTRLTVV.

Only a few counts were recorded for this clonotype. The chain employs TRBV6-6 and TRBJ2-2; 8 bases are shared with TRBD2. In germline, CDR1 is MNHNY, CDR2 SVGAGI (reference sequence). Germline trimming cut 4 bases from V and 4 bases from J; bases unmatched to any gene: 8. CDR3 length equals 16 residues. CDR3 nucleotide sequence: TGTGCCAGCAGTTCCCCAGCGGGAGTTGTCACCGGGGAGCTGTTTTTT. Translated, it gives CASSSPAGVVTGELFF.

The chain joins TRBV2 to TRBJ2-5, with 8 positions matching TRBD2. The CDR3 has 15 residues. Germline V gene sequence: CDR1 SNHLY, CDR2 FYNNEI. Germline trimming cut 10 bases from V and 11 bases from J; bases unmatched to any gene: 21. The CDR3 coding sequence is TGTGCCAACAGACTACTTAGCGGGACTTACAATGAGCAGTACTTC. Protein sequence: CANRLLSGTYNEQYF.

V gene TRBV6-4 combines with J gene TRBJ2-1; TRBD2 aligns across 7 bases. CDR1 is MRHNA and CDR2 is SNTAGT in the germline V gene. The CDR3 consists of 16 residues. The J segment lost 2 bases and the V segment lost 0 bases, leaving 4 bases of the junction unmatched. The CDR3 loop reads CASSDSPRGAYNEQFF. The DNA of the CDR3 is TGTGCCAGCAGTGACTCTCCCCGGGGGGCCTACAATGAGCAGTTCTTC.

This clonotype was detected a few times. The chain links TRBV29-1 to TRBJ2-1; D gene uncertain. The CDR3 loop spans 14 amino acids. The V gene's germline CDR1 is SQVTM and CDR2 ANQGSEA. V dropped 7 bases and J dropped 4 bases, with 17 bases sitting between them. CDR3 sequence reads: CSAPLVASYNEQFF. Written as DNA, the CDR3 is TGCAGCGCGCCCCTAGTGGCTTCTTACAATGAGCAGTTCTTC.

CDR3 region: CASSLPTGSGNEQFF. CDR3 bases: TGTGCCAGCAGTTTACCTACAGGGTCGGGCAATGAGCAGTTCTTC. V and J are TRBV27 and TRBJ2-1; possible D gene TRBD1, 6 bases. V lost 2 bases to trimming and J lost 6 bases, with 14 bases between them. The CDR3 covers 15 residues. Germline V lookup: CDR1 MNHEY, CDR2 SMNVEV (reference sequence).

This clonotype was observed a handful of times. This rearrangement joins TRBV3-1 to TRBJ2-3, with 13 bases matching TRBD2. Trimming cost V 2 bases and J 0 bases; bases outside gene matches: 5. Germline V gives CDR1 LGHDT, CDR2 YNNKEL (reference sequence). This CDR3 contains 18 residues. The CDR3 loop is CASSQRLAGGPSTDTQYF. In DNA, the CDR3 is TGTGCCAGCAGCCAACGACTAGCGGGGGGTCCTAGCACAGATACGCAGTATTTT.

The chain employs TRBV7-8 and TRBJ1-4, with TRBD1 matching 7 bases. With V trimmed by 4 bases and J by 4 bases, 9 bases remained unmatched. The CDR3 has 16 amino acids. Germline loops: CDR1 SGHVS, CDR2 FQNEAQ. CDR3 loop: CASSWDRQGSNEKLFF. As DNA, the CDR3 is TGTGCCAGCAGCTGGGACCGACAGGGAAGTAATGAAAAACTGTTTTTT.

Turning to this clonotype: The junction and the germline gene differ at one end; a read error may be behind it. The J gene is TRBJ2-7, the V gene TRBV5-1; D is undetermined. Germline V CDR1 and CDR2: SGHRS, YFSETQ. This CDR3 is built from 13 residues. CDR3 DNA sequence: TGCGCCGGCAGCTTGGCCGTATCCTACGAGCAGTACTTC. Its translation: CAGSLAVSYEQYF. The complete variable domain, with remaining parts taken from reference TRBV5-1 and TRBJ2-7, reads KAGVTQTPRYLIKTRGQQVTLSCSPISGHRSVSWYQQTPGQGLQFLFEYFSETQRNKGNFPGRFSGRQFSNSRSEMNVSTLELGDSALYLCAGSLAVSYEQYFGPGTRLTVT.

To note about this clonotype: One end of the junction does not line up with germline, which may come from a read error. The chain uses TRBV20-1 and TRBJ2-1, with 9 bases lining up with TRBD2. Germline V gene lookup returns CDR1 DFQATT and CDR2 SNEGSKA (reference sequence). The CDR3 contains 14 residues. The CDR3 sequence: CSTRGLASYNEQFF. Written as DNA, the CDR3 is TGCAGTACTAGGGGACTAGCCTCCTACAATGAGCAGTTCTTC.

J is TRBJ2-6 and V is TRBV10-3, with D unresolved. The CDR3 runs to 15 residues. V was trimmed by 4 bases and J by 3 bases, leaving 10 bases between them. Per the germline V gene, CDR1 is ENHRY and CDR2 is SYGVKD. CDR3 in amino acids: CAISVGWGGANVLTF. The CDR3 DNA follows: TGTGCCATCAGTGTCGGTTGGGGTGGGGCCAACGTCCTGACTTTC.

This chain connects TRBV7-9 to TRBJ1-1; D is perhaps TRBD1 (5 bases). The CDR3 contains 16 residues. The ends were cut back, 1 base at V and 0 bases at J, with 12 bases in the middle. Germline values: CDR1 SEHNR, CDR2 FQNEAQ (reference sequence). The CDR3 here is CASSLGAGNMNTEAFF. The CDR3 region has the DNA TGTGCCAGCAGCTTAGGGGCAGGGAATATGAACACTGAAGCTTTCTTT. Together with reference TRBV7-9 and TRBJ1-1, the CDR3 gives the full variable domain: DTGVSQNPRHKITKRGQNVTFRCDPISEHNRLYWYRQTLGQGPEFLTYFQNEAQLEKSRLLSDRFSAERPKGSFSTLEIQRTEQGDSAMYLCASSLGAGNMNTEAFFGQGTRLTVV.

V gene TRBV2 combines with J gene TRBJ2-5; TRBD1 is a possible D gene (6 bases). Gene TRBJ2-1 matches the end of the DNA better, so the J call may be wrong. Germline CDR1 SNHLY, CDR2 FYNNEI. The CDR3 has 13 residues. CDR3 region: CASSGDIQETQFF. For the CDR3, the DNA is TGTGCCAGCAGCGGGGACATCCAAGAGACCCAGTTCTTC.

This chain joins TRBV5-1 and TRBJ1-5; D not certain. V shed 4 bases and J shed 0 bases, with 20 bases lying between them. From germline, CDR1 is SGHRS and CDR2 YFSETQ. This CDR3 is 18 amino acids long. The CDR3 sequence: CASSPEGRLIYSNQPQHF. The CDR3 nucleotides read TGCGCCAGCAGCCCCGAGGGCAGGTTGATCTATAGCAATCAGCCCCAGCATTTT.

The CDR3 protein is CASSGYESYEQYF. DNA for the CDR3: TGTGCCAGCAGTGGTTATGAGTCCTACGAGCAGTACTTC. This chain uses TRBV12-3 or TRBV12-4 with TRBJ2-7; D is uncertain. With 5 bases removed from V and 1 base from J, the gap between germline ends came to 9 bases. The CDR3 is 13 amino acids.

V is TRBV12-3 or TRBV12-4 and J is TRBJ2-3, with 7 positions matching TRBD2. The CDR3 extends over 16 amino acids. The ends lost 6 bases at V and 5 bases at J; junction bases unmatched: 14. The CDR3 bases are TGTGCCAGCAGCCTAGTCCTAGCGGTGAGCGGAGATACGCAGTATTTT. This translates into CASSLVLAVSGDTQYF.

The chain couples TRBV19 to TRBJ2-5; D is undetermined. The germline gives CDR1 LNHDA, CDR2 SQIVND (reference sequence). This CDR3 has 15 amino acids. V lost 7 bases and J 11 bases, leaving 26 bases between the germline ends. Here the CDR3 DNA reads TGTGCCAGTAAGATAACCTCCTCCCCACACAATGAGCAGTACTTC. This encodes CASKITSSPHNEQYF.

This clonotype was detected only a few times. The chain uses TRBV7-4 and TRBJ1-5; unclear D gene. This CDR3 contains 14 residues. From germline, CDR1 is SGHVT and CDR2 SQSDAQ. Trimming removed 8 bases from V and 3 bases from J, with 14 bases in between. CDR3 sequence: CASSWHGDNQPQHF. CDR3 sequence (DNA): TGTGCCAGCTCCTGGCACGGGGACAATCAGCCCCAGCATTTT.

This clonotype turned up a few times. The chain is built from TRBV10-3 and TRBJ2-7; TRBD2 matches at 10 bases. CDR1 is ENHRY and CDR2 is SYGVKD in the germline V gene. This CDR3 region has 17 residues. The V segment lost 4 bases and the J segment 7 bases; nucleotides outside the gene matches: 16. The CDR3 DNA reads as TGTGCCATCAGTGGGGGGCTAGCGGGGGAAACGGGCAATGAGCAGTACTTC. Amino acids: CAISGGLAGETGNEQYF.